This T cell receptor (beta chain) was sequenced during a study of ipilimumab plus nivolumab after autologous stem cell transplantation. As for the study in general: Median doses per patient: a few ipilimumab, about 8 nivolumab.

The data were produced by immunoSEQ multiplex PCR, yet TCRdb's version contains in-frame clones alone and is incomplete. The sample has tens of thousands of clones, 83% seen once. Patients got ipilimumab 1 mg/kg beginning 14 to 28 days post-transplant. Losses at the gene ends were 2 bases for V and 5 bases for J; bases not matched to a gene: 1. This CDR3 has 13 residues. Germline loops: CDR1 KGHSH, CDR2 LQKENI. The specimen comprised PBMCs, sampled in a trial of ipilimumab plus nivolumab as post-transplant consolidation. The chain carries TRBV18 and TRBJ2-5; 8 bases map to TRBD1. The source of this sequence is a male donor with diffuse large B-cell lymphoma. CDR3 DNA: TGTGCCAGCTCACCAAGGGACAGGGAGACCCAGTACTTC. This sequence encodes CASSPRDRETQYF.